What follows are 10 T cell receptor beta chains derived from one specimen sequenced in a study of CXCR3-negative and CXCR3-positive naive CD8 T cells. The antigens these receptors bind are not known. Study results and limitations: TRB CDR3s were more hydrophobic in CXCR3-positive than in CXCR3-negative naive cells.

TRB cDNA libraries were made by UMI-labeled 5' RACE. TCRdb reprocessed the 5' RACE reads and keeps a single row for each CDR3 protein, giving no DNA. Its listing shows some 120,000 distinct CDR3 sequences. The material sequenced was naive CXCR3+ CD8+ T cells from blood. Stated subset: CD45RO-CCR7+CD27+CD95- naive CD8+ T cells expressing CXCR3 (TNR3+). The receptors originated from a human donor in good health. Some clones in this sample may be carry-over from other donors' samples.

The rearrangement uses TRBV5-6 and TRBJ2-7; no DNA is available, so the TRBD1 call from TCRdb remains unchecked. This CDR3 is built from 12 residues. CDR1 and CDR2 (germline): SGHDT, YYEEEE. The CDR3 protein is CASSIGTGEQYF.

The chain combines TRBV6-1 with TRBJ2-2; the TRBD1 assignment by TCRdb is unverifiable without DNA. The CDR3 totals 15 residues. Germline V gene sequence: CDR1 MNHNS, CDR2 SASEGT. CDR3: CAIDRWGQGTGELFF.

The gene calls are TRBV28 and TRBJ2-5; the D call of TRBD2 rests on TCRdb alone, since no DNA is present to check it. The CDR3 totals 16 residues. Per germline, CDR1 MDHEN and CDR2 SYDVKM. The CDR3 is CASTLGLAGYQETQYF.

The J gene is TRBJ2-2, the V gene TRBV28; TCRdb names TRBD2, which stays unverified in the absence of DNA. Germline CDR1 is MDHEN and CDR2 is SYDVKM. This CDR3 has 15 residues. The CDR3 loop is CASYQTGPPPGELFF.

The V and J genes are TRBV27 and TRBJ2-7. The CDR3 loop spans 14 amino acids. CDR1 and CDR2 from the germline V gene are MNHEY and SMNVEV (reference sequence). The CDR3 protein is CASSLSQDSYEQYF.

The chain uses TRBV6-5 and TRBJ2-7; the TCRdb D gene call, TRBD2, has no DNA to confirm it. This CDR3 spans 15 amino acids. Looked up from germline, CDR1 is MNHEY and CDR2 is SVGAGI. This chain's CDR3 is CASSYSSGLAYEQYF.

The chain is built from TRBV7-9 and TRBJ1-1; TCRdb designates TRBD1, a call that cannot be tested without DNA. Germline loops: CDR1 SEHNR, CDR2 FQNEAQ (reference sequence). The CDR3 is made up of 15 amino acids. CDR3 in amino acids: CASSLGGTSGTEAFF. The whole variable domain, filled in from reference TRBV7-9 and TRBJ1-1, reads DTGVSQNPRHKITKRGQNVTFRCDPISEHNRLYWYRQTLGQGPEFLTYFQNEAQLEKSRLLSDRFSAERPKGSFSTLEIQRTEQGDSAMYLCASSLGGTSGTEAFFGQGTRLTVV.

This chain connects TRBV12-3 or TRBV12-4 to TRBJ2-3. The CDR3 consists of 15 residues. CDR3: CASSLWVSSTDTQYF.

The V and J genes are TRBV5-6 and TRBJ2-2; TCRdb reports TRBD1, a call that lacks DNA to check it against. CDR1 is SGHDT, CDR2 YYEEEE, per germline. The CDR3 sequence is 14 residues long. The CDR3 sequence: CASSSTGVGGELFF. The variable domain in full, completed from reference TRBV5-6 and TRBJ2-2, reads DAGVTQSPTHLIKTRGQQVTLRCSPKSGHDTVSWYQQALGQGPQFIFQYYEEEERQRGNFPDRFSGHQFPNYSSELNVNALLLGDSALYLCASSSTGVGGELFFGEGSRLTVL.

This chain joins TRBV12-3 or TRBV12-4 and TRBJ2-2; the D gene TCRdb calls, TRBD1, cannot be checked with no DNA. The CDR3 spans 13 residues. CDR3 amino acids: CASSPGETGELFF.